This section outlines one T cell receptor (beta chain) sequence together with its context. As yet, its antigen is unknown. The CDR3 totals 15 residues. The germline gives CDR1 GTSNPN, CDR2 SVGIG (reference sequence). After removal of 3 bases from V and 0 bases from J, the junction contained 5 bases not matched to a gene. The data were obtained in a study of early T cells in non-severe SARS-CoV-2 infection. On the study more broadly: The study sequenced bulk RNA from unsorted whole blood, with chains unpaired.

Notes on the study in general: VDJdb-based matching was biased toward anti-spike CD8 responses and missed private and CD4 specificities.

Researchers attached unique molecular identifiers to individual cDNA molecules. TCRdb ran MiXCR on the 5' RACE reads and lists one entry per CDR3 protein. The sample includes tens of thousands of distinct CDR3 sequences, around a tenth of them seen just once. The V and J genes are TRBV30 and TRBJ1-5; 7 bases match TRBD1. The source was whole blood, collected at baseline. The receptor was isolated from an adult who was a healthcare worker with PCR-confirmed SARS-CoV-2 infection or an uninfected control (not recorded which). The CDR3: CAWSDGQVSNQPQHF. CDR3 coding DNA: TGTGCCTGGAGCGACGGACAGGTTAGCAATCAGCCCCAGCATTTT.